The 20 T cell receptor beta chains below come from one sample, sequenced in a study of T cells in Graves' hyperthyroidism and ophthalmopathy. The TCR beta CDR3 regions underwent amplification using RNA transcripts as the source. The TCR CDR3 first-round RT-PCR relied on the HTBI primer set. A single record per CDR3 protein comes from TCRdb applying MiXCR to the multiplex PCR reads. In the table there are 500,000 to 800,000 distinct CDR3 sequences, about 14% of which are singletons. The specimen was blood. These receptors came from a woman between 45 and 60 years old with Graves' ophthalmopathy.

The chain is built from TRBV14 and TRBJ1-4, with unresolved D. V was cut by 1 base and J by 2 bases, with 11 bases left in between. This CDR3 contains 16 residues. Germline CDR1 is SGHDN and CDR2 is FVKESK. The CDR3 reads CASSQGFRRTNEKLFF. Written as DNA, the CDR3 is TGTGCCAGCAGCCAAGGGTTCCGGAGGACTAATGAAAAACTGTTTTTT.

In this sample, this clonotype turned up many times. The chain uses TRBV5-1 and TRBJ2-2, with D possibly TRBD2 on 6 matching bases. The CDR3 is made up of 16 amino acids. Trimming took off 2 bases at V and 2 bases at J, with 13 bases between the two ends. CDR1 is SGHRS and CDR2 is YFSETQ in the germline V gene. Written as DNA, the CDR3 is TGCGCCAGCAGCTTTAGCGGACGGGATAACACCGGGGAGCTGTTTTTT. Its translation: CASSFSGRDNTGELFF.

This clonotype was seen at least ten times. The chain uses TRBV14 and TRBJ1-1, with D possibly TRBD1 on 6 matching bases. The V gene's germline CDR1 is SGHDN and CDR2 FVKESK. The CDR3 sequence is 12 residues long. V was shortened by 4 bases and J by 11 bases, with 14 bases between the two germline ends. The chain's CDR3 is CASSPGAGDAFF. The CDR3 DNA is TGTGCCAGCAGCCCCGGTGCAGGGGACGCTTTCTTT.

There are many counts of this clonotype. The chain combines TRBV29-1 with TRBJ2-5; D uncertain. The CDR3 is made up of 12 amino acids. V lost 4 bases and J 1 base, leaving 7 bases between the germline ends. Per the germline V gene, CDR1 is SQVTM and CDR2 is ANQGSEA. The DNA for the CDR3 is TGCAGCGTTGTGGGATCCCAAGAGACCCAGTACTTC. This translates into CSVVGSQETQYF.

The chain combines TRBV18 with TRBJ1-3; D not certain. The CDR3 is 18 residues long. The germline CDR1 and CDR2 sequences are KGHSH and LQKENI. Trimming took 3 bases from V and 0 from J, leaving 18 bases between them. The DNA of the CDR3 is TGTGCCAGCTCACCTCGGACGATAATTCTGAGCTCTGGAAACACCATATATTTT. The encoded protein is CASSPRTIILSSGNTIYF.

In this sample, this clonotype turned up a few times. This chain connects TRBV6-1 to TRBJ1-6, with D possibly matching TRBD1 (5 bases). CDR3 length equals 13 residues. Deletions cut 7 bases from V and 8 bases from J, with 12 bases between. From germline, CDR1 is MNHNS and CDR2 SASEGT. CDR3 nucleotide sequence: TGTGCCAGCATCGGACCGGGGGATTCACCCCTCCACTTT. The encoded protein is CASIGPGDSPLHF.

The table lists this clonotype with a few counts. The rearrangement links TRBV6-1 to TRBJ2-2, with D possibly being TRBD2 (6 bases). Germline-derived CDR1 and CDR2 are MNHNS and SASEGT. The CDR3 totals 16 residues. With 3 bases removed from V and 2 bases from J, the gap between germline ends came to 13 bases. This CDR3 is CASSEQTSRNTGELFF. The CDR3 DNA follows: TGTGCCAGCAGTGAGCAGACTAGTCGTAACACCGGGGAGCTGTTTTTT.

This clonotype was seen a handful of times. The chain combines TRBV9 with TRBJ2-1; D not resolved. The V and J ends lost 8 bases and 8 bases respectively, with 20 bases between them. Germline CDR1 SGDLS, CDR2 YYNGEE. The CDR3 extends over 14 amino acids. CDR3: CASTPQVDRHEQFF. CDR3 coding DNA: TGTGCCAGTACCCCACAAGTGGACCGACATGAGCAGTTCTTC.

This chain connects TRBV19 to TRBJ2-1; 10 positions match TRBD2. Germline loops: CDR1 LNHDA, CDR2 SQIVND (reference sequence). V lost 3 bases to trimming and J lost 5 bases; unmatched junction nucleotides: 4. The CDR3 runs to 15 residues. CDR3 loop: CASSMRTSGDNEQFF. The CDR3 coding sequence is TGTGCCAGTAGTATGCGGACTAGCGGCGACAATGAGCAGTTCTTC.

Here the CDR3 DNA reads TGTGCCAGCAGCGTCTGGACAGGGGCCTACGAGCAGTACTTC. It is translated as CASSVWTGAYEQYF. The chain uses TRBV6-2 or TRBV6-3 and TRBJ2-7; 9 bases map to TRBD1. V dropped 6 bases and J dropped 2; count of bases not matched to a gene: 5. The CDR3 is 14 residues long. Germline CDR1 and CDR2: MNHEY and SVGEGT.

The CDR3 here is CASSSQQGPQETQYF. The CDR3 coding sequence is TGTGCCAGCAGCTCCCAACAGGGGCCCCAAGAGACCCAGTACTTC. The chain combines TRBV7-9 with TRBJ2-5; 7 bases fit TRBD1. J gave up 1 base and V 4 bases, and 6 bases lay outside the gene matches. This CDR3 contains 15 residues. From germline, CDR1 is SEHNR and CDR2 FQNEAQ (reference sequence).

The genes are TRBV28 and TRBJ2-7, with D possibly TRBD1 on 5 matching bases. This CDR3 is 14 amino acids long. Trimming took 8 bases from V and 5 from J, leaving 19 bases between them. Germline V lookup: CDR1 MDHEN, CDR2 SYDVKM. The CDR3 region has the DNA TGTGCCAGCGAATCCATAAACACAGGAGACGAGCAGTACTTC. This codes for CASESINTGDEQYF.

To note about this clonotype: A much larger clone sits a single nucleotide away, making a read error possible. The gene calls are TRBV7-6 and TRBJ1-2; D not certain. This CDR3 has 13 amino acids. The germline V and J ends were trimmed by 0 bases and 7 bases, with 9 bases remaining between them. Germline assignment: CDR1 SGHVS and CDR2 FNYEAQ. The CDR3 protein is CASSLARLLGYTF. The CDR3 nucleotides read TGTGCCAGCAGCTTAGCGCGGCTTCTTGGCTACACCTTC. The full variable domain, with the rest looked up from reference TRBV7-6 and TRBJ1-2, is GAGVSQSPRYKVTKRGQDVALRCDPISGHVSLYWYRQALGQGPEFLTYFNYEAQQDKSGLPNDRFSAERPEGSISTLTIQRTEQRDSAMYRCASSLARLLGYTFGSGTRLTVV.

This clonotype was counted at least ten times. The J gene is TRBJ2-3, the V gene TRBV27, with 11 bases that match TRBD2. V lost 10 bases to trimming and J lost 5 bases; unmatched junction nucleotides: 14. The CDR3 runs to 16 residues. Germline-derived CDR1 and CDR2 are MNHEY and SMNVEV (reference sequence). The CDR3 sequence is CATRPTSGKGEDTQYF. DNA of the CDR3: TGTGCCACCAGGCCGACTAGCGGGAAAGGGGAAGATACGCAGTATTTT.

This chain joins TRBV28 and TRBJ2-1; 7 nucleotides match TRBD2. The CDR3 is 13 amino acids. Trimming at V came to 5 bases and at J to 12 bases, leaving 10 bases not matched to a gene. Germline V gene data show CDR1 as MDHEN and CDR2 as SYDVKM. The CDR3 bases are TGTGCCAGCAGTCCTCGACTAGCCCGTCTGCAGTTCTTC. Its translation is CASSPRLARLQFF. The full variable domain, with the rest looked up from reference TRBV28 and TRBJ2-1, is DVKVTQSSRYLVKRTGEKVFLECVQDMDHENMFWYRQDPGLGLRLIYFSYDVKMKEKGDIPEGYSVSREKKERFSLILESASTNQTSMYLCASSPRLARLQFFGPGTRLTVL.

This clonotype was recorded many times. The chain recombines TRBV7-3 with TRBJ2-1; D is ambiguous. V lost 4 bases and J lost 9, with 13 bases in between. This CDR3 has 13 amino acids. In germline, CDR1 is SGHTA, CDR2 FQGTGA. The CDR3 nucleotides read TGTGCCAGCAGCTCCCTAACTTTCAGTGAGCAGTTCTTC. Protein sequence: CASSSLTFSEQFF.

This sequence joins TRBV24-1 and TRBJ2-5; unclear D gene. V gave up 0 bases and J gave up 5 bases, with 3 bases separating them. Germline V lookup: CDR1 KGHDR, CDR2 SFDVKD. This CDR3 has 12 amino acids. The CDR3 protein is CATSDLWETQYF. DNA of the CDR3: TGTGCCACCAGTGATTTGTGGGAGACCCAGTACTTC.

This clonotype came up many times. The chain has TRBV7-6 and TRBJ1-5; 8 bases fit TRBD1. CDR1 is SGHVS and CDR2 is FNYEAQ in the germline V gene. V lost 5 bases and J lost 6; bases outside the gene matches: 6. CDR3 length equals 14 residues. The CDR3, as DNA: TGTGCCAGCAGCGACAGGGGATCGGGTCAGCCCCAGCATTTT. It specifies CASSDRGSGQPQHF.

This clonotype occurred a few times. This sequence joins TRBV9 and TRBJ2-1, with 13 bases matching TRBD2. Germline values: CDR1 SGDLS, CDR2 YYNGEE. J was trimmed by 8 bases and V by 5 bases; bases with no gene match: 4. This CDR3 is built from 14 residues. The CDR3 sequence: CASRRTSGSDEQFF. CDR3 in DNA: TGTGCCAGCAGGAGGACTAGCGGGAGCGATGAGCAGTTCTTC.

This clonotype occurred many times. The chain employs TRBV3-1 and TRBJ1-1; unclear D gene. The CDR3 contains 15 residues. Germline V CDR1 and CDR2: LGHDT, YNNKEL (reference sequence). The germline V and J ends were trimmed by 0 bases and 4 bases, with 12 bases remaining between them. The CDR3, as DNA: TGTGCCAGCAGCCAAGATCTGGGCCGAGGCACTGAAGCTTTCTTT. It translates to CASSQDLGRGTEAFF. The full variable domain, its missing parts supplied by reference TRBV3-1 and TRBJ1-1, is DTAVSQTPKYLVTQMGNDKSIKCEQNLGHDTMYWYKQDSKKFLKIMFSYNNKELIINETVPNRFSPKSPDKAHLNLHINSLELGDSAVYFCASSQDLGRGTEAFFGQGTRLTVV.